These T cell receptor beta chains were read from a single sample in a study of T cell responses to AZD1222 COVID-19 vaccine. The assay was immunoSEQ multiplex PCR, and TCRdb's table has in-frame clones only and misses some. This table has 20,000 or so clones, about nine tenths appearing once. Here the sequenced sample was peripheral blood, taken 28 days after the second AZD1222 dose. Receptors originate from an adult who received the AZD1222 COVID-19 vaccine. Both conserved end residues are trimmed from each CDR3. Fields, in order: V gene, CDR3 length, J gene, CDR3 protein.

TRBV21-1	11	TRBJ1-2	ASSNDQSIGYT
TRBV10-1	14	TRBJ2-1	ASSESASATYNEQF
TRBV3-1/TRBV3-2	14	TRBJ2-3	ASSPRRLAATDTQY
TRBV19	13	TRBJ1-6	ASSIFDERNSPLH
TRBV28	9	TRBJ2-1	ASSLFNEQF
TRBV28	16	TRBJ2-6	ASSLLARGYSGANVLT
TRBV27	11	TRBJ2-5	ASRSQGSETQY
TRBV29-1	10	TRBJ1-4	SAGQGGEKLF
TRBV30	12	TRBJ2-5	AWSSGLATETQY
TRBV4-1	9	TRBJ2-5	ASSHEETQY
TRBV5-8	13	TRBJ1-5	ASSLVTGTDQPQH
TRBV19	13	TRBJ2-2	ASIAAQGNTGELF
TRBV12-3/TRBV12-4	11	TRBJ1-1	ASRHRVVTEAF
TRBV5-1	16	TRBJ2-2	ASSRETGLPPGTGELF
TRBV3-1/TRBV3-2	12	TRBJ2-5	ASSQEGRRATQY
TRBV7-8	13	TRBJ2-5	ASSRGLAWEETQY
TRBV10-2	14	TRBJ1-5	ASSVADRGGGQPQH
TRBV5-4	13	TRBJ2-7	ASSLVGTRAYEQY
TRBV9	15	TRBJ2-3	ASSLRTSGGSTDTQY
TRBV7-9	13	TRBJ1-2	ASSLGGGFNYGYT
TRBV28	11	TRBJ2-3	ASLSRNTDTQY
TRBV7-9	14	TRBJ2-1	ASSSPGREGEFGQF
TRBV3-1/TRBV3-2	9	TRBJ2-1	ASRQINEQF
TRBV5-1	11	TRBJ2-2	ASSLEITGELF